The present T cell receptor beta chain was sequenced within a study of cytomegalovirus exposure and HLA in healthy donors. Researchers ran the PCR with 60 Vbeta and 13 Jbeta primers. This table comes from immunoSEQ multiplex PCR, and its TCRdb copy is limited to in-frame clones, with some not included. The data contain around 170,000 clones, over 70% of them singletons. Remarks on this clone: What it binds is unknown.

The CDR3 sequence is 14 residues long. Trimming stripped 1 base from V and 1 base from J, with 8 bases between. Germline V CDR1 and CDR2: SGHTA, FQGNSA. General observations from the study: There were several of the most significant clusters that appeared linked to common viral pathogens in a later analysis. Associated with HLA alleles at 0.05 false discovery rate in a later analysis were 16,951 TCR beta sequences.

The sequenced sample consisted of PBMCs. J is TRBJ2-7 and V is TRBV7-2; D uncertain. This TCR was recovered from a man aged 50 to 59 in good health and CMV-seronegative. The CDR3 region is CASSLGLESYEQYF. The CDR3 DNA reads as TGTGCCAGCAGCTTAGGACTGGAGTCCTACGAGCAGTACTTC. Supplemented by reference TRBV7-2 and TRBJ2-7, the full variable domain reads GAGVSQSPSNKVTEKGKDVELRCDPISGHTALYWYRQSLGQGLEFLIYFQGNSAPDKSGLPSDRFSAERTGGSVSTLTIQRTQQEDSAVYLCASSLGLESYEQYFGPGTRLTVT.